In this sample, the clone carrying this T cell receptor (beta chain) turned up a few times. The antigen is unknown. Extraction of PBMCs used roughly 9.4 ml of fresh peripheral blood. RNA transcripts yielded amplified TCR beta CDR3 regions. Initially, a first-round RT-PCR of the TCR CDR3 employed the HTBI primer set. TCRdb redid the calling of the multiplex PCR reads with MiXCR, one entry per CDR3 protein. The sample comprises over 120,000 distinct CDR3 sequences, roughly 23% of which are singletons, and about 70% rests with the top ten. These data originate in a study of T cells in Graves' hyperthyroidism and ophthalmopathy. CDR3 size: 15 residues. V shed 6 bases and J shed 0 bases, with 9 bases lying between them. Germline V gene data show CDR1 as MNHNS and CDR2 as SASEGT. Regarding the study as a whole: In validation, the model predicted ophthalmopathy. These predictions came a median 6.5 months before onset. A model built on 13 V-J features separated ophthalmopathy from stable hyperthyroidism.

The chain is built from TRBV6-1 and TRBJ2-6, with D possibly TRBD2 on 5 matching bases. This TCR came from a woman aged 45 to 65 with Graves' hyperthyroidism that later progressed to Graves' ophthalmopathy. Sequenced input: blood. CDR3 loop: CASRDTSSGANVLTF. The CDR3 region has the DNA TGTGCCAGCAGGGATACTAGCTCTGGGGCCAACGTCCTGACTTTC.